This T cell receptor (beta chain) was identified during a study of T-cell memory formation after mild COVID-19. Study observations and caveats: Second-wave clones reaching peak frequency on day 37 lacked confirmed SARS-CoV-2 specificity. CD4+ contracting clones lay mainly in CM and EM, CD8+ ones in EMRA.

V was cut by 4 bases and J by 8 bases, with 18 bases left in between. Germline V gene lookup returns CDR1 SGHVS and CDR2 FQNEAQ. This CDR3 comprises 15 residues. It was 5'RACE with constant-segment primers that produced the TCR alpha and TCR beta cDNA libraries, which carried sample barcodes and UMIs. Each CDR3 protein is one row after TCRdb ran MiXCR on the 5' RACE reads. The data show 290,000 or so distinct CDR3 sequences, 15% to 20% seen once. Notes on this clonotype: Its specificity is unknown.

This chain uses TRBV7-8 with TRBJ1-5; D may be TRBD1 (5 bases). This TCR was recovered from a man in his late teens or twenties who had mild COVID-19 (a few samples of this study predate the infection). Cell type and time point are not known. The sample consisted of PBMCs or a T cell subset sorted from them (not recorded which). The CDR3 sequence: CASSSLGQGIKPQHF. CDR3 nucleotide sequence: TGTGCCAGCAGCTCTTTAGGCCAGGGAATCAAGCCCCAGCATTTT.